The T cell receptor beta chain under discussion was sequenced for a study of beta chain features in type 1 diabetes. Findings of the study overall: Within each of all four CD4+ subsets, Type 1 diabetes patients had TCRB CDR3s that were moderately but significantly shorter.

This clone showed up just a few times. The antigen is not known. Each sorted fraction was over 98% pure. The whole isolated RNA underwent reverse transcription, so sequencing captured expressed TCRB transcripts. An average roughly 3.5 million reads came from naive, central memory and regulatory T cell samples. Data came from immunoSEQ multiplex PCR; TCRdb stores just in-frame clones and leaves some out. Among about 150,000 clones, around 8% were seen once, and the ten largest hold about 0.9%. Per germline, CDR1 SGHAT and CDR2 FQNNGV. The CDR3 covers 14 residues. Trimming at V came to 5 bases and at J to 10 bases, leaving 6 bases not matched to a gene.

The V gene is TRBV11-2, the J gene TRBJ1-6; 9 bases align to TRBD1. Material for sequencing was central memory CD4+ T cells from blood. The TCR comes from a woman in her forties with type 1 diabetes. DNA for the CDR3: TGTGCCAGCAGCGCCACAGGGGGCACCTCACCCCTCCACTTT. Translating gives CASSATGGTSPLHF.